The 17 T cell receptor beta chains given below trace back to one sample, sequenced in a study of blood T cell repertoires in COVID-19. Only in-frame clones appear in the TCRdb table, and some are missing; sequencing was by immunoSEQ multiplex PCR. The sample shows some 250,000 clones, around 80% of them seen only once. Specimen: peripheral blood. Receptors were obtained from a woman between 18 and 30 years old with acute or convalescent COVID-19.

This chain uses TRBV5-4 with TRBJ2-5; D may be TRBD1 (6 bases). V shed 0 bases and J shed 0 bases, with 12 bases lying between them. Germline V gene sequence: CDR1 SGHNT, CDR2 YYREEE (reference sequence). This CDR3 comprises 16 residues. The CDR3 here is CASSLAGAGNQETQYF. The CDR3 region has the DNA TGTGCCAGCAGCTTGGCAGGGGCAGGGAACCAAGAGACCCAGTACTTC.

This clone was detected only once. The V and J genes are TRBV3-1 (or the pseudogene TRBV3-2) and TRBJ2-7; 12 positions agree with TRBD2. From germline, CDR1 is LGHDT and CDR2 YNNKEL (reference sequence). The CDR3 length is 14 residues. Losses at the gene ends were 6 bases for V and 6 bases for J; bases not matched to a gene: 6. This CDR3 is CASSPTSGSLEQYF. The CDR3 DNA is TGTGCCAGCAGTCCGACTAGCGGGAGTCTCGAGCAGTACTTC.

This chain uses TRBV5-6 with TRBJ2-7; D might be TRBD2 (6 bases). Germline lookup yields CDR1 SGHDT and CDR2 YYEEEE. V was cut by 3 bases and J by 1 base, with 17 bases left in between. The CDR3 loop spans 16 amino acids. DNA of the CDR3: TGTGCCAGCAGCTCCCCTAAAAGCGGGCTGTCCTACGAGCAGTACTTC. Translating it yields CASSSPKSGLSYEQYF.

Here the CDR3 reads CASSLFGRNQPQHF. For the CDR3, the DNA is TGTGCCAGCAGTTTATTTGGTCGGAATCAGCCCCAGCATTTT. V gene TRBV27 combines with J gene TRBJ1-5; D remains ambiguous. This CDR3 has 14 amino acids. Germline V gene data show CDR1 as MNHEY and CDR2 as SMNVEV (reference sequence). Trimming shortened V by 1 base and J by 4 bases, and 8 bases separated the two germline ends.

The chain joins TRBV5-5 to TRBJ1-1; the D gene is possibly TRBD1 (5 bases). V was clipped by 4 bases and J by 4 bases, with 17 bases between them. The V gene's germline CDR1 is SGHKS and CDR2 YYEKEE (reference sequence). The CDR3 length is 15 residues. CDR3 in DNA: TGTGCCAGCAGCCCATGGGGCCAGGGCACCACTGAAGCTTTCTTT. It encodes CASSPWGQGTTEAFF.

The chain employs TRBV27 and TRBJ1-5; a weak D match, TRBD1 (5 bases). V lost 11 bases and J lost 6, with 17 bases in between. The CDR3 is 13 amino acids. Germline lookup yields CDR1 MNHEY and CDR2 SMNVEV (reference sequence). Here the CDR3 DNA reads TGTGCCGCAGGTGGGGGGAACGGTCAGCCCCAGCATTTT. Its translation is CAAGGGNGQPQHF.

V usage is TRBV2 and J usage is TRBJ2-1; 7 bases align to TRBD1. V dropped 8 bases and J dropped 1; count of bases not matched to a gene: 2. The CDR3 spans 13 residues. Per the germline V gene, CDR1 is SNHLY and CDR2 is FYNNEI. This CDR3 reads CASGGQSYNEQFF. CDR3 bases: TGTGCCAGCGGGGGACAGTCCTACAATGAGCAGTTCTTC.

This clone was counted at least ten times. The chain links TRBV27 to TRBJ1-1, with 9 bases lining up with TRBD1. CDR1 and CDR2 from the germline V gene are MNHEY and SMNVEV (reference sequence). Trimming took 6 bases from V and 3 from J; bases not matched to a gene: 11. The CDR3 length is 16 residues. The CDR3 DNA follows: TGTGCCAGCAGCCGGCCCCCGGGACAGGGCCACACTGAAGCTTTCTTT. This gives the protein CASSRPPGQGHTEAFF.

This chain uses TRBV15 with TRBJ2-7, with 8 bases matching TRBD1. V dropped 0 bases and J dropped 2; count of bases not matched to a gene: 18. The CDR3 runs to 20 residues. Germline values: CDR1 LNHNV, CDR2 YYDKDF (reference sequence). The chain's CDR3 is CATSRDRGIGQGFSPYEQYF. CDR3 DNA sequence: TGTGCCACCAGCAGAGATCGGGGTATAGGACAGGGATTTAGCCCCTACGAGCAGTACTTC.

This chain connects TRBV30 to TRBJ1-2; perhaps TRBD1 as D (5 bases). The V gene's germline CDR1 is GTSNPN and CDR2 SVGIG (reference sequence). The length of the CDR3 is 11 residues. Trimming stripped 3 bases from V and 6 bases from J, with 8 bases between. CDR3 sequence: CAWRGGDGYTF. The CDR3, as DNA: TGTGCCTGGAGGGGGGGGGATGGCTACACCTTC.

V and J are TRBV28 and TRBJ1-1, with a possible D match to TRBD1 (5 bases). V lost 2 bases, J lost 10 bases, and 8 bases lay in between. The CDR3 sequence is 11 residues long. Germline assignment: CDR1 MDHEN and CDR2 SYDVKM. The CDR3 is CASSLRGVAFF. CDR3 nucleotides: TGTGCCAGCAGTTTACGGGGGGTAGCTTTCTTT.

This clone was recorded only once. This chain joins TRBV7-9 and TRBJ2-7, with D possibly matching TRBD2 (6 bases). CDR1 is SEHNR and CDR2 is FQNEAQ in the germline V gene (reference sequence). V was cut by 3 bases and J by 6 bases, with 12 bases left in between. This CDR3 spans 13 amino acids. The CDR3 here is CASSFDIGGEQYF. CDR3 nucleotides: TGTGCCAGCAGCTTCGACATCGGGGGCGAGCAGTACTTC.

The chain employs TRBV28 and TRBJ1-2, with 10 bases fitting TRBD1. V lost 2 bases, J lost 2 bases, and 5 bases stayed unmatched. CDR1 is MDHEN, CDR2 SYDVKM, per germline. CDR3 length: 16 residues. The CDR3 bases are TGTGCCAGCAGTTTAATGACAGGGGGCATGAACTATGGCTACACCTTC. The encoded protein is CASSLMTGGMNYGYTF.

The rearrangement uses TRBV6-2 or TRBV6-3 and TRBJ2-1; 7 bases line up with TRBD2. V trimming: 3 bases; J trimming: 5 bases; junction bases outside the gene matches: 19. The CDR3 totals 19 residues. The germline V gene has CDR1 MNHEY and CDR2 SVGEGT. The CDR3 region has the DNA TGTGCCAGCAGTTATTTTTTTGTGTCGGCGGGAGAGTCAGACAATGAGCAGTTCTTC. Its protein product is CASSYFFVSAGESDNEQFF.

This clone occurred a few times. The chain has TRBV7-2 and TRBJ1-5; TRBD1 aligns across 8 bases. This CDR3 has 15 residues. Germline CDR1 reads SGHTA; CDR2 reads FQGNSA. After removal of 0 bases from V and 3 bases from J, the junction contained 1 base not matched to a gene. The DNA for the CDR3 is TGTGCCAGCAGCTTAGCGCAGGGGGCCAATCAGCCCCAGCATTTT. Protein: CASSLAQGANQPQHF.

The chain recombines TRBV5-1 with TRBJ1-3; weak D call: TRBD1 (6 bases). CDR1 and CDR2 (germline): SGHRS, YFSETQ. The V end lost 0 bases, the J end lost 9 bases, and 16 bases lay between the germline ends. This CDR3 spans 15 amino acids. The CDR3 region has the DNA TGCGCCAGCAGCTTGGGGTACAGGGAGGGTACCACCATATATTTT. Translation gives CASSLGYREGTTIYF.

The chain is built from TRBV18 and TRBJ2-3; 8 nucleotides align to TRBD2. J gave up 7 bases and V 6 bases, and 9 bases lay outside the gene matches. The CDR3 has 14 residues. Germline CDR1 KGHSH, CDR2 LQKENI. The CDR3 DNA follows: TGTGCCAGCTCTCCGCCGACTAGCGTGAATACGCAGTATTTT. Translating gives CASSPPTSVNTQYF.